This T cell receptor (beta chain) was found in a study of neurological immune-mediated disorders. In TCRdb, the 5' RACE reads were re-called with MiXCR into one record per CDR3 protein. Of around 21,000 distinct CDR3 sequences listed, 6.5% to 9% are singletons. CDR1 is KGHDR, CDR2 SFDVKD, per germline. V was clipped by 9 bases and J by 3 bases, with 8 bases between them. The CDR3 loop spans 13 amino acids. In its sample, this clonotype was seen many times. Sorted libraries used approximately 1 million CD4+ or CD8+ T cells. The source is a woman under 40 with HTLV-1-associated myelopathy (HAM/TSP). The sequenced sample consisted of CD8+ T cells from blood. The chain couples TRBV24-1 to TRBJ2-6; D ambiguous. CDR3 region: CATGEVGANVLTF. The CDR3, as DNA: TGTGCCACCGGGGAAGTTGGGGCCAACGTCCTGACTTTC.